Below are 26 T cell receptor beta chains sequenced from a single sample in a study of spatial heterogeneity in lung cancer. Time point specified: blood at routine non-recurrence follow-up after resection. TCRdb independently ran MiXCR on the 5' RACE reads; one entry per CDR3 protein. The sample has 17,000 or so distinct CDR3 sequences, more than 8% seen once. The sequencing here drew on PBMCs, taken at follow-up. The receptors come from a male donor with early-stage non-small cell lung cancer.

This clonotype was found a few times. The CDR3, as DNA: TGTGCCAGCAGCCCAGAAGGGAGGCAGGGTGCCTATGAAGCTTTCTTT. Amino acid sequence: CASSPEGRQGAYEAFF. The gene calls are TRBV27 and TRBJ1-1, with a tentative D call TRBD1 (5 bases). The germline gives CDR1 MNHEY, CDR2 SMNVEV (reference sequence). Trimming removed 6 bases from V and 7 bases from J, with 24 bases in between. This CDR3 spans 16 amino acids.

There are many counts of this clonotype. The V and J genes are TRBV10-2 and TRBJ2-1; 7 nucleotides align to TRBD2. The ends lost 4 bases at V and 10 bases at J; junction bases unmatched: 7. Germline V gene sequence: CDR1 WSHSY, CDR2 SAAADI. CDR3 length equals 13 residues. CDR3 region: CASSAIPGGEQFF. CDR3 nucleotide sequence: TGCGCCAGCAGTGCCATCCCGGGGGGAGAGCAGTTCTTC.

In this sample, this clonotype turned up many times. This chain's CDR3 is CASSDSGGATDTQYF. The CDR3 DNA follows: TGTGCCAGCAGTGACTCCGGGGGGGCCACAGATACGCAGTATTTT. The chain carries TRBV6-4 and TRBJ2-3; 8 bases fit TRBD2. V gave up 0 bases and J gave up 2 bases; unmatched junction bases: 1. The CDR3 spans 15 residues. The germline gives CDR1 MRHNA, CDR2 SNTAGT.

This clonotype showed up just a few times. The V gene is TRBV7-7, the J gene TRBJ1-1; D gene ambiguous. Germline CDR1 and CDR2: SSHAT and FNYEAQ (reference sequence). The CDR3 is 13 residues long. Trimming shortened V by 0 bases and J by 1 base, and 3 bases separated the two germline ends. The CDR3 DNA is TGTGCCAGCAGCTTAGCAGCGAACACTGAAGCTTTCTTT. As protein: CASSLAANTEAFF. Drawing the rest from reference TRBV7-7 and TRBJ1-1, the complete variable domain is GAGVSQSPRYKVTKRGQDVTLRCDPISSHATLYWYQQALGQGPEFLTYFNYEAQPDKSGLPSDRFSAERPEGSISTLTIQRTEQRDSAMYRCASSLAANTEAFFGQGTRLTVV.

This clonotype was seen repeatedly, ten times or more. This chain links TRBV6-6 with TRBJ2-3, with D uncertain. V lost 9 bases and J lost 4, with 11 bases in between. The CDR3 contains 12 residues. Germline lookup yields CDR1 MNHNY and CDR2 SVGAGI (reference sequence). This CDR3 is CASSYLSDTQYF. The DNA for the CDR3 is TGTGCCAGTTCGTATTTGTCAGATACGCAGTATTTT.

This clonotype has a count of ten or more. The genes are TRBV20-1 and TRBJ2-4; 13 positions match TRBD2. This CDR3 region has 18 residues. Germline V lookup: CDR1 DFQATT, CDR2 SNEGSKA (reference sequence). Losses at the gene ends were 8 bases for V and 1 base for J; bases not matched to a gene: 14. This CDR3 reads CSTIPGLAGREAKNIQYF. Written as DNA, the CDR3 is TGCAGTACCATCCCGGGACTAGCGGGAAGGGAGGCCAAAAACATTCAGTACTTC.

Many counts were recorded for this clonotype. The chain has TRBV28 and TRBJ2-6, with D perhaps TRBD1 (6 bases). Trimming left V 5 bases short and J 0 bases short, with 8 bases between. The CDR3 loop spans 15 amino acids. CDR1 is MDHEN, CDR2 SYDVKM, per germline. In DNA form, the CDR3 reads TGTGCCAGCAGTACAGGGCTCTCTGGGGCCAACGTCCTGACTTTC. This encodes CASSTGLSGANVLTF.

This clonotype was detected ten times or more. The chain uses TRBV9 and TRBJ1-1; D not certain. The V end was cut by 0 bases, the J end by 2 bases, with 5 bases between. The germline V gene has CDR1 SGDLS and CDR2 YYNGEE. The CDR3 loop spans 13 amino acids. The CDR3 DNA reads as TGTGCCAGCAGCGTAGACGTTAACACTGAAGCTTTCTTT. Its translation: CASSVDVNTEAFF.

This clonotype was recorded only once. At one end, the junction sequence differs from germline, possibly due to a read error. This chain uses TRBV7-9 with TRBJ2-5, with no clear D. Germline loops: CDR1 SEHNR, CDR2 FQNEAQ (reference sequence). The CDR3 length is 12 residues. The CDR3 region is CASSLSREAQYF. The CDR3 nucleotides are TGTGCCAGCAGCTTAAGCCGAGAGGCCCAGTACTTC.

This clonotype was counted ten times or more. The chain joins TRBV7-9 to TRBJ2-7, with 8 bases aligning to TRBD1. This CDR3 contains 16 residues. Germline CDR1 and CDR2: SEHNR and FQNEAQ (reference sequence). The V and J ends lost 2 bases and 2 bases, in that order; junction bases with no gene match: 8. The CDR3 here is CASSLLRTGTPYEQYF. The CDR3 region has the DNA TGTGCCAGCAGCTTACTGCGGACAGGGACACCCTACGAGCAGTACTTC.

At least ten counts were recorded for this clonotype. The chain employs TRBV5-1 and TRBJ2-6; no clear D gene. Germline CDR1 and CDR2: SGHRS and YFSETQ. V lost 4 bases to trimming and J lost 3 bases, with 8 bases between them. The CDR3 totals 14 residues. The CDR3 protein is CASSPHNGANVLTF. The CDR3 coding sequence is TGCGCCAGCAGCCCCCATAATGGGGCCAACGTCCTGACTTTC.

This rearrangement joins TRBV6-6 to TRBJ1-1; a possible D gene is TRBD1 (6 bases). This CDR3 spans 16 amino acids. The V gene's germline CDR1 is MNHNY and CDR2 SVGAGI (reference sequence). Trimming stripped 6 bases from V and 2 bases from J, with 19 bases between. The CDR3 region has the DNA TGTGCCAGCAGACTTTCCGGGACAAGGGCAAACACTGAAGCTTTCTTT. Translation: CASRLSGTRANTEAFF.

Details on this clonotype: The junction does not match germline at one end; this may be a read error. The gene calls are TRBV20-1 and TRBJ2-3; D may correspond to TRBD1 or TRBD2 (5 bases each). The germline gives CDR1 DFQATT, CDR2 SNEGSKA (reference sequence). The CDR3 contains 16 residues. The CDR3 is CGARAPGRTSTDTQYF. CDR3 coding DNA: TGCGGTGCTAGAGCCCCAGGGCGGACTAGCACAGATACGCAGTATTTT.

This clonotype was seen repeatedly, ten times or more. This chain connects TRBV5-4 to TRBJ2-7, with TRBD2 matching 12 bases. The CDR3 runs to 14 residues. The ends lost 5 bases at V and 3 bases at J; junction bases unmatched: 3. Looked up from germline, CDR1 is SGHNT and CDR2 is YYREEE (reference sequence). CDR3 region: CASSRLAGDYEQYF. The CDR3 DNA reads as TGTGCCAGCAGTCGACTAGCGGGGGACTACGAGCAGTACTTC.

This clonotype was observed a few times. The CDR3 reads CSALAGGSYEQYF. The CDR3 coding sequence is TGCAGTGCTTTAGCGGGAGGGTCCTACGAGCAGTACTTC. The chain carries TRBV20-1 and TRBJ2-7; 11 bases are a match to TRBD2. The CDR3 is 13 amino acids. From germline, CDR1 is DFQATT and CDR2 SNEGSKA (reference sequence). V shed 5 bases, J shed 1 base, and the junction held 1 base outside the gene matches.

The chain couples TRBV18 to TRBJ2-5; 7 positions match TRBD2. The length of the CDR3 is 14 residues. In germline, CDR1 is KGHSH, CDR2 LQKENI. V gave up 1 base and J gave up 8 bases; unmatched junction bases: 7. CDR3 nucleotide sequence: TGTGCCAGCTCACCACGGGACTACAAATATACCCAGTACTTC. Amino acid sequence: CASSPRDYKYTQYF.

The gene calls are TRBV20-1 and TRBJ2-1; D is uncertain. V lost 1 base and J lost 0, with 10 bases in between. The CDR3 runs to 15 residues. Germline V CDR1 and CDR2: DFQATT, SNEGSKA (reference sequence). The CDR3 is CSARGDESSYNEQFF. In nucleotides, the CDR3 is TGCAGTGCTAGAGGGGATGAGAGCTCCTACAATGAGCAGTTCTTC.

This clonotype is large by share. The chain combines TRBV4-2 with TRBJ2-7, with 9 positions matching TRBD1. The germline gives CDR1 LGHNA, CDR2 YNFKEQ. This CDR3 contains 16 residues. Trimming took 1 base from V and 1 from J; bases not matched to a gene: 5. The CDR3 reads CASSQATGTGSYEQYF. The CDR3 DNA sequence: TGTGCCAGCAGCCAAGCAACCGGGACAGGGTCCTACGAGCAGTACTTC.

This clonotype occurred a few times. The chain employs TRBV10-3 and TRBJ1-2; 8 bases align to TRBD1. The CDR3 length is 15 residues. V shed 6 bases, J shed 8 bases, and the junction held 14 bases outside the gene matches. Germline CDR1 reads ENHRY; CDR2 reads SYGVKD. CDR3 sequence reads: CAIRTRGQAGGGYTF. CDR3 in DNA: TGTGCCATCAGAACCCGGGGACAGGCGGGTGGCGGCTACACCTTC.

This clonotype was observed a few times. The chain recombines TRBV20-1 with TRBJ1-2, with D maybe TRBD1 (5 bases). The CDR3 sequence is 12 residues long. CDR1 DFQATT and CDR2 SNEGSKA come from the germline V gene (reference sequence). V was pared by 5 bases and J by 7 bases, with 14 bases between. Here the CDR3 reads CSAFSGTRGYTF. The CDR3 nucleotides read TGCAGTGCTTTTTCCGGGACGCGTGGCTACACCTTC.

There are many counts of this clonotype. The chain recombines TRBV7-9 with TRBJ1-2; a weak D match, TRBD1 (6 bases). V was cut by 0 bases and J by 5 bases, with 10 bases left in between. CDR1 is SEHNR, CDR2 FQNEAQ, per germline (reference sequence). CDR3 length: 14 residues. The chain's CDR3 is CASSLAGGWYGYTF. DNA for the CDR3: TGTGCCAGCAGCTTAGCAGGGGGTTGGTATGGCTACACCTTC.

At least ten counts were recorded for this clonotype. The V call is TRBV7-9, the J call TRBJ2-5; 11 positions agree with TRBD2. J gave up 2 bases and V 5 bases, and 7 bases lay outside the gene matches. Germline CDR1 is SEHNR and CDR2 is FQNEAQ (reference sequence). This CDR3 spans 16 amino acids. The DNA for the CDR3 is TGTGCCAGCAGCCTTACTAGCGGGGGCCTTCAAGAGACCCAGTACTTC. It yields the protein CASSLTSGGLQETQYF.

The table lists this clonotype with many counts. This chain connects TRBV3-1 to TRBJ2-5, with 8 bases identical to TRBD2. The CDR3 totals 16 residues. Germline assignment: CDR1 LGHDT and CDR2 YNNKEL (reference sequence). V shed 1 base, J shed 7 bases, and the junction held 11 bases outside the gene matches. CDR3 bases: TGTGCCAGCAGCCAAGCCGGGACTAGGAAGGGCCCGACCCAGTACTTC. As protein: CASSQAGTRKGPTQYF.

The rearrangement links TRBV7-9 to TRBJ2-1; D is uncertain. This CDR3 contains 13 residues. From germline, CDR1 is SEHNR and CDR2 FQNEAQ (reference sequence). The V and J ends lost 7 bases and 5 bases respectively, with 12 bases between them. CDR3 sequence (DNA): TGTGCCAGCAAAATAGGGCCTGACAATGAGCAGTTCTTC. Translating gives CASKIGPDNEQFF. The full variable domain, rest sourced from reference TRBV7-9 and TRBJ2-1, is DTGVSQNPRHKITKRGQNVTFRCDPISEHNRLYWYRQTLGQGPEFLTYFQNEAQLEKSRLLSDRFSAERPKGSFSTLEIQRTEQGDSAMYLCASKIGPDNEQFFGPGTRLTVL.

The chain couples TRBV20-1 to TRBJ1-6; D might be TRBD1 (6 bases). The CDR3 is 13 residues long. Looked up from germline, CDR1 is DFQATT and CDR2 is SNEGSKA (reference sequence). The V gene lost 7 bases and the J gene lost 10 bases, with 17 bases spanning the gap. The CDR3 DNA reads TGCAGTGGTGCGGGCAGGGGAGCCTCACCCCTCCACTTT. Its protein product is CSGAGRGASPLHF.

This clonotype was counted between two and nine times. The gene calls are TRBV27 and TRBJ2-1; D perhaps matches TRBD2 (6 bases). V lost 2 bases to trimming and J lost 6 bases, with 17 bases between them. Germline CDR1 is MNHEY and CDR2 is SMNVEV (reference sequence). This CDR3 is built from 16 residues. The CDR3 coding sequence is TGTGCCAGCAGTTTACGGGACGGGGGTTACCTCAATGAGCAGTTCTTC. It is translated as CASSLRDGGYLNEQFF.